One and the same sample provided the 21 T cell receptor beta chains below, sequenced in a study of blood T cell repertoires in COVID-19. The protocol was immunoSEQ multiplex PCR, while the TCRdb copy is restricted to in-frame clones and leaves out a portion. The sample consists of 250,000 or so clones, about 84% of them appearing once. Sequencing was done on a sample of peripheral blood. The receptors were sampled from a man older than 75 with acute or convalescent COVID-19.

This chain uses TRBV18 with TRBJ1-5; D gene ambiguous. The CDR3 runs to 15 residues. Trimming pared 0 bases from V and 1 base from J, leaving 7 bases between. The germline CDR1 and CDR2 sequences are KGHSH and LQKENI. The DNA for the CDR3 is TGTGCCAGCTCACCACCGTGGGCCAGCAATCAGCCCCAGCATTTT. This encodes CASSPPWASNQPQHF.

The genes are TRBV2 and TRBJ1-5; D is perhaps TRBD1 (5 bases). V was clipped by 4 bases and J by 7 bases, with 14 bases between them. CDR3 size: 14 residues. CDR1 is SNHLY, CDR2 FYNNEI, per germline. CDR3 region: CASSADGQGQPQHF. The CDR3 region has the DNA TGTGCCAGCAGTGCCGACGGACAAGGACAGCCCCAGCATTTT.

This chain links TRBV28 with TRBJ1-5; D is possibly TRBD1 (5 bases). CDR1 is MDHEN, CDR2 SYDVKM, per germline. This CDR3 has 13 residues. V dropped 4 bases and J dropped 1 base, with 5 bases sitting between them. CDR3 sequence reads: CASSWGSNQPQHF. The CDR3 DNA follows: TGTGCCAGCAGTTGGGGCAGCAATCAGCCCCAGCATTTT.

J is TRBJ1-1 and V is TRBV25-1; no firm D call. Germline V gene sequence: CDR1 MGHDK, CDR2 SYGVNS. The CDR3 loop spans 13 amino acids. Trimming took off 7 bases at V and 0 bases at J, with 9 bases between the two ends. This chain's CDR3 is CASKLDLNTEAFF. For the CDR3, the DNA is TGTGCCAGCAAACTTGACTTGAACACTGAAGCTTTCTTT.

The rearrangement uses TRBV7-9 and TRBJ2-7, with 14 bases matching TRBD2. The CDR3 covers 16 residues. V was clipped by 6 bases and J by 9 bases; unmatched bases: 13. The germline gives CDR1 SEHNR, CDR2 FQNEAQ (reference sequence). CDR3 nucleotides: TGTGCCAGCAGGACCGACCCGGGACTAGCGGGAGAAAGGCAGTACTTC. Encoded protein: CASRTDPGLAGERQYF. Full variable domain (remainder filled in from reference TRBV7-9 and TRBJ2-7): DTGVSQNPRHKITKRGQNVTFRCDPISEHNRLYWYRQTLGQGPEFLTYFQNEAQLEKSRLLSDRFSAERPKGSFSTLEIQRTEQGDSAMYLCASRTDPGLAGERQYFGPGTRLTVT.

This sequence joins TRBV28 and TRBJ2-2; 11 bases agree with TRBD1. Germline loops: CDR1 MDHEN, CDR2 SYDVKM. V was clipped by 6 bases and J by 7 bases; unmatched bases: 1. The CDR3 spans 13 residues. For the CDR3, the DNA is TGTGCCAGCAGGGGACAGGGGGACGGGGAGCTGTTTTTT. Protein: CASRGQGDGELFF.

J is TRBJ2-2 and V is TRBV5-1; D remains ambiguous. Germline CDR1 is SGHRS and CDR2 is YFSETQ. Trimming left V 4 bases short and J 3 bases short, with 7 bases between. CDR3 length equals 13 residues. The CDR3 protein is CASSRSDTGELFF. DNA of the CDR3: TGCGCCAGCAGCCGGTCCGACACCGGGGAGCTGTTTTTT.

The chain couples TRBV28 to TRBJ1-5; 10 nucleotides match TRBD1. Unmatched junction bases numbered 7, after V lost 3 bases and J lost 11 bases. The germline gives CDR1 MDHEN, CDR2 SYDVKM. The CDR3 covers 14 residues. In DNA, the CDR3 is TGTGCCAGCAGTTTCAGAGGACAGGGGGTAGCCCAGCATTTT. Protein product: CASSFRGQGVAQHF.

V gene TRBV3-1 (or the pseudogene TRBV3-2) combines with J gene TRBJ1-1, with D hard to call. The CDR3 length is 11 residues. Germline V gene lookup returns CDR1 LGHDT and CDR2 YNNKEL (reference sequence). With 4 bases removed from V and 7 bases from J, the gap between germline ends came to 7 bases. The CDR3: CASSPGNEAFF. The CDR3 coding sequence is TGTGCCAGCAGCCCGGGTAATGAAGCTTTCTTT.

Concerning this clone: The junction and the germline gene differ at one end; a read error may be behind it. J is TRBJ2-2 and V is TRBV7-7, with 7 bases that match TRBD2. CDR3 length: 14 residues. CDR1 and CDR2 from the germline V gene are SSHAT and FNYEAQ (reference sequence). The CDR3 region is CASSTGLNTGELFF. CDR3 in DNA: TGTGCTAGCAGCACGGGACTAAACACCGGGGAGCTGTTTTTT.

V usage is TRBV7-2 and J usage is TRBJ2-5; D possibly corresponds to TRBD2 (6 bases). The CDR3 length is 14 residues. In germline, CDR1 is SGHTA, CDR2 FQGNSA. V lost 3 bases, J lost 7 bases, and 15 bases lay in between. The CDR3 is CASSLDPGVGTQYF. In DNA form, the CDR3 reads TGTGCCAGCAGCTTGGACCCGGGGGTGGGGACCCAGTACTTC.

V gene TRBV12-2 combines with J gene TRBJ2-1; the table's D gene call, TRBD1, was not cross checked with the DNA. TRBV12-2 counts as a pseudogene. The CDR3 totals 13 residues. CDR3 protein: CASRLVRQHEQFF. CDR3 sequence (DNA): TGTGCAAGTCGCTTAGTAAGACAACATGAGCAGTTCTTC.

The V call is TRBV5-1, the J call TRBJ1-4, with 7 bases aligning to TRBD1. Trimming removed 4 bases from V and 0 bases from J; junction bases left unmatched: 3. Germline V lookup: CDR1 SGHRS, CDR2 YFSETQ. The CDR3 contains 15 residues. DNA of the CDR3: TGCGCCAGCAGCGGAGGGACAGCAACTAATGAAAAACTGTTTTTT. This encodes CASSGGTATNEKLFF.

This clone was recorded a few times. The chain joins TRBV2 to TRBJ2-3; 8 bases agree with TRBD2. In germline, CDR1 is SNHLY, CDR2 FYNNEI. The V segment lost 8 bases and the J segment 4 bases; nucleotides outside the gene matches: 11. The CDR3 consists of 15 residues. The CDR3 coding sequence is TGTGCCAGCGCGGCGGAAGCGGGGGCCTCAGATACGCAGTATTTT. This translates into CASAAEAGASDTQYF.

The genes are TRBV6-5 and TRBJ2-7; 11 positions match TRBD2. Trimming removed 4 bases from V and 2 bases from J; junction bases left unmatched: 4. CDR3 length: 15 residues. Germline-derived CDR1 and CDR2 are MNHEY and SVGAGI. The CDR3, as DNA: TGTGCCAGCAGTTTGACTAGCGGGGCGACCTACGAGCAGTACTTC. This encodes CASSLTSGATYEQYF.

This clone occurred a few times. The chain couples TRBV19 to TRBJ2-4, with 12 bases fitting TRBD2. V trimming: 7 bases; J trimming: 1 base; junction bases outside the gene matches: 14. Per germline, CDR1 LNHDA and CDR2 SQIVND (reference sequence). The CDR3 has 19 residues. CDR3 sequence reads: CASTDTSGGTHRAKNIQYF. CDR3 sequence (DNA): TGTGCCAGTACCGACACTAGCGGGGGGACCCATCGTGCCAAAAACATTCAGTACTTC. Full variable domain (rest looked up from reference TRBV19 and TRBJ2-4): DGGITQSPKYLFRKEGQNVTLSCEQNLNHDAMYWYRQDPGQGLRLIYYSQIVNDFQKGDIAEGYSVSREKKESFPLTVTSAQKNPTAFYLCASTDTSGGTHRAKNIQYFGAGTRLSVL.

This rearrangement joins TRBV7-6 to TRBJ2-5, with D perhaps matching TRBD2 (5 bases). The CDR3 contains 16 residues. Trimming removed 1 base at V and 1 base at J, with 13 bases between. The germline CDR1 and CDR2 sequences are SGHVS and FNYEAQ. The CDR3 sequence: CASSLGVGGVQETQYF. DNA of the CDR3: TGTGCCAGCAGCTTAGGGGTTGGAGGTGTCCAAGAGACCCAGTACTTC.

The chain carries TRBV6-5 and TRBJ1-4, with D possibly TRBD1 on 5 matching bases. The germline V gene has CDR1 MNHEY and CDR2 SVGAGI. Trimming took off 6 bases at V and 6 bases at J, with 14 bases between the two ends. The length of the CDR3 is 14 residues. The CDR3 region is CASRAGGPYEKLFF. CDR3 nucleotides: TGTGCCAGCAGGGCCGGGGGACCCTATGAAAAACTGTTTTTT.

In regard to this clone: The junction departs from the called germline gene at one end, perhaps through a read error. This sequence joins TRBV7-2 and TRBJ2-2; 7 bases align to TRBD1. The CDR3 is 17 residues long. Germline V gene lookup returns CDR1 SGHTA and CDR2 FQGNSA. The CDR3 DNA sequence: TGTGCCAGCACCTTAGTACCTGGGACAGTAGGAACCGGGGAGCTGTTTTTT. This sequence encodes CASTLVPGTVGTGELFF.

This chain connects TRBV6-5 to TRBJ1-2; TRBD1 agrees at 7 bases. Germline loops: CDR1 MNHEY, CDR2 SVGAGI. After removal of 0 bases from V and 8 bases from J, the junction contained 6 bases not matched to a gene. The CDR3 runs to 14 residues. CDR3 amino acids: CASSYSRGGRGYTF. CDR3 sequence (DNA): TGTGCCAGCAGTTACTCGAGAGGGGGCAGGGGCTACACCTTC.

The J gene is TRBJ1-2, the V gene TRBV19; D gene ambiguous. The germline gives CDR1 LNHDA, CDR2 SQIVND (reference sequence). This CDR3 is 13 amino acids long. V gave up 8 bases and J gave up 3 bases, with 13 bases separating them. CDR3 in DNA: TGTGCCAGTGGAGTACCGGGGTACTATGGCTACACCTTC. Protein sequence: CASGVPGYYGYTF.